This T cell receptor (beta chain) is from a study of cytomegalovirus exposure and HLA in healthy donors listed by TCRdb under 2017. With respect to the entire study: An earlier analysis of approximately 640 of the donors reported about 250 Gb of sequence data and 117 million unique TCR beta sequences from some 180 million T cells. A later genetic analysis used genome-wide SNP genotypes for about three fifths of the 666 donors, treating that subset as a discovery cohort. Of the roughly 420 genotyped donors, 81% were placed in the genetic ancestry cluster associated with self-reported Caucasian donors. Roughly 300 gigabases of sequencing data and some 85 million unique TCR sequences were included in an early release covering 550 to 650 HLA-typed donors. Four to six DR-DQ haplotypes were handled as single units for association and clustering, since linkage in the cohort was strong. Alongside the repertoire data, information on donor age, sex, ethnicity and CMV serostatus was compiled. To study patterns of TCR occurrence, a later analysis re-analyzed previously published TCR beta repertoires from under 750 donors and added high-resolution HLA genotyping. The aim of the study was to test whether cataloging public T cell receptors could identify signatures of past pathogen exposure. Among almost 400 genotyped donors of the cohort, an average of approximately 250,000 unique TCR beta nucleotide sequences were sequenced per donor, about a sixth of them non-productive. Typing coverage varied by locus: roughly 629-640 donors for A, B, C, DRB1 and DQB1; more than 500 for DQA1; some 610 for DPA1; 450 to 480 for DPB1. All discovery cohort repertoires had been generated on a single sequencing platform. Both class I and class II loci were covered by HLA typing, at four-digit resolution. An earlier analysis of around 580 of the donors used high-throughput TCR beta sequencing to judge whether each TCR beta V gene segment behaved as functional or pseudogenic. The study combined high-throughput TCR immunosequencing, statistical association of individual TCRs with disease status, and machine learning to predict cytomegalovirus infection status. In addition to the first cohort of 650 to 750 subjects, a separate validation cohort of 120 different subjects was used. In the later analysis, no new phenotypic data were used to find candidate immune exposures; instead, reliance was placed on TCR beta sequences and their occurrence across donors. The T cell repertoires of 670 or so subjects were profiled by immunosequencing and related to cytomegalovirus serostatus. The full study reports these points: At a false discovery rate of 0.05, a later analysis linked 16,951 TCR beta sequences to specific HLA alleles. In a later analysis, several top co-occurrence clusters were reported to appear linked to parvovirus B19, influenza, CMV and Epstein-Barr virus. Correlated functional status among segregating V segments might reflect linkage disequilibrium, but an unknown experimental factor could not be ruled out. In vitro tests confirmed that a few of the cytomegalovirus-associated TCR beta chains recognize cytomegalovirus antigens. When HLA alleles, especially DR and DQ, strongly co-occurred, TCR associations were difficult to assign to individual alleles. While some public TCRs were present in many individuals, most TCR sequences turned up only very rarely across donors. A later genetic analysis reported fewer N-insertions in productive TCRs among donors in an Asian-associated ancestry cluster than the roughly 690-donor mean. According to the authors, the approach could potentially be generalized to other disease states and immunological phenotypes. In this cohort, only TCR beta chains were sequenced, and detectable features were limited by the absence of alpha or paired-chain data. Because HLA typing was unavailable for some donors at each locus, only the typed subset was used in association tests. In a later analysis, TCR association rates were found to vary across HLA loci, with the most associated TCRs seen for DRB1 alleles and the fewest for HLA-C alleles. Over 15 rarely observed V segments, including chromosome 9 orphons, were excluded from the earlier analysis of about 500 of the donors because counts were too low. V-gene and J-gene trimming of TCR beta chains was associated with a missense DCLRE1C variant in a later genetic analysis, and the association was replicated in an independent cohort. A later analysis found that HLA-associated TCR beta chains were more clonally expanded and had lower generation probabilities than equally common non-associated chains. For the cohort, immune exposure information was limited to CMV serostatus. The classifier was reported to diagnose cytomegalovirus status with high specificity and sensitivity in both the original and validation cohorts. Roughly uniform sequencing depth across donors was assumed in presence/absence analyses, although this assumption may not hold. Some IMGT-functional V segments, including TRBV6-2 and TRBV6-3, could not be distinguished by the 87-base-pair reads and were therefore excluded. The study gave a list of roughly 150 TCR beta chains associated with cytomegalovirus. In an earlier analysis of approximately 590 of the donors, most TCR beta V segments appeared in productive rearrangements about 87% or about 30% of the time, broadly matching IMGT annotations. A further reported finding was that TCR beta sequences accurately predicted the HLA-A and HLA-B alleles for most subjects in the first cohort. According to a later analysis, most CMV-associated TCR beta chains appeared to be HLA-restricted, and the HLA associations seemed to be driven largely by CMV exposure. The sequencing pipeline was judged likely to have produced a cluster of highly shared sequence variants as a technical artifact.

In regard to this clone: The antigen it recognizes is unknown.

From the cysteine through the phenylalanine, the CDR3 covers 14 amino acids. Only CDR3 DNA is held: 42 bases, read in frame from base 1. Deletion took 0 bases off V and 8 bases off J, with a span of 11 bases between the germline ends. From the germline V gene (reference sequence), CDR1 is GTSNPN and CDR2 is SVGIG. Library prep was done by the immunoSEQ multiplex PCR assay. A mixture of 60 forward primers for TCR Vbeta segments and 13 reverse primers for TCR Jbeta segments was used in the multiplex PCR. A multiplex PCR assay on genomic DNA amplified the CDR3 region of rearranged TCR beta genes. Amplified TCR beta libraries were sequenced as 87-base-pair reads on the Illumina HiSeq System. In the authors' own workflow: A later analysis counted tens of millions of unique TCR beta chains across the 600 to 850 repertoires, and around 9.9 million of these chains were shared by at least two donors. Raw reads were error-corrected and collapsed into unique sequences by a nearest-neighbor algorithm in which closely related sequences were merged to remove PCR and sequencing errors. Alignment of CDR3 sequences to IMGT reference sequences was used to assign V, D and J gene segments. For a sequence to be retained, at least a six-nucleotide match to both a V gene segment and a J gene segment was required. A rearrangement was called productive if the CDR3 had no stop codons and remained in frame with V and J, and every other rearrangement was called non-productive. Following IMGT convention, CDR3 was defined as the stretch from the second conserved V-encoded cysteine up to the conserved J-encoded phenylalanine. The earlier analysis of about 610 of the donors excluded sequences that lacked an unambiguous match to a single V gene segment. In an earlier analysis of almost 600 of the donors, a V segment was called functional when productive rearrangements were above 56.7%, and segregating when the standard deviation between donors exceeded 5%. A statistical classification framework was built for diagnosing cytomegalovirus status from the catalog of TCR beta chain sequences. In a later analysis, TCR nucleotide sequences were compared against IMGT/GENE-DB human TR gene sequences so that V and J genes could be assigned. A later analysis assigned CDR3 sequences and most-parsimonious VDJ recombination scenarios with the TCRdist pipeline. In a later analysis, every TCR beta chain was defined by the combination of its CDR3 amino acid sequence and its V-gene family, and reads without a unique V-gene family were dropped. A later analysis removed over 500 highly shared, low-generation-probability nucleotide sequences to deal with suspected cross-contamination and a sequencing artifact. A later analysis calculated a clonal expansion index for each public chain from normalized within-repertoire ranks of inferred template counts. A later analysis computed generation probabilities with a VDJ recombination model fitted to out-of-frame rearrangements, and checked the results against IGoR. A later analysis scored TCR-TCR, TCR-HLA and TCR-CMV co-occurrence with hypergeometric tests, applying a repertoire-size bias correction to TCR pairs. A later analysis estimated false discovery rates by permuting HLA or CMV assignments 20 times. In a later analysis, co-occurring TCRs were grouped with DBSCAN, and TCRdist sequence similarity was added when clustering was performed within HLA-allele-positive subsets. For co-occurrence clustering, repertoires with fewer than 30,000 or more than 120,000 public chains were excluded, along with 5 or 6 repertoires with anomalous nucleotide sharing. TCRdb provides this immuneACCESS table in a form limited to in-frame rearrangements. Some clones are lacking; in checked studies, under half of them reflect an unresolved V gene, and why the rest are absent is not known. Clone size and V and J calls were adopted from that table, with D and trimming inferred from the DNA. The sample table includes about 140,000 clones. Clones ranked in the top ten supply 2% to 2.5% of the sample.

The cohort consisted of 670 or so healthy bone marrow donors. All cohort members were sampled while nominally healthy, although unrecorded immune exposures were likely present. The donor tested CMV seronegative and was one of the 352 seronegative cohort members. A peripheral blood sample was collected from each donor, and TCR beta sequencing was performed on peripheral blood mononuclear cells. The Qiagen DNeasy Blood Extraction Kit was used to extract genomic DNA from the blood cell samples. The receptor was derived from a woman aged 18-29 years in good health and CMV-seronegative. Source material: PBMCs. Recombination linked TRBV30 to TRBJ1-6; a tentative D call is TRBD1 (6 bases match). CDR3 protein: CAWSVRNRDSPLHF. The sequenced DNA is TGTGCCTGGAGTGTACGGAACAGGGATTCACCCCTCCACTTT.